This TCR beta chain stems from a study of regulatory T cells in long-lasting Graves disease. Study-wide context: For under 3 months, newly diagnosed Graves' patients had been taking antithyroid drugs. Study-wide findings and caveats: Sharing of public clonotypes was greater in persistent patients (under 3,000) than in new patients (roughly 970). Accuracy could have been hurt by small sample size.

According to the study, TCR beta libraries were built with iRepertoire HTBI primers and CDR3-region Arm-PCR. TCRdb used MiXCR to reprocess the multiplex PCR reads, holding one entry per CDR3 protein. The profile shows fewer than 350,000 distinct CDR3 sequences, 15% to 20% of them singletons. As to time point: newly diagnosed GD, antithyroid drugs for less than 3 months. The authors made the TCR library using RNA they extracted from PBMCs. This clonotype came up many times. Its target is unknown. This specimen was peripheral blood mononuclear cells (PBMCs), taken at new diagnosis, from a patient treated with antithyroid drugs. This TCR came from a female donor with Graves disease.

CDR3 bases: TGTGCCAGCAGTTTATCCGGGGGGAGCAATCAGCCCCAGCATTTT. Its translation: CASSLSGGSNQPQHF. The J gene is TRBJ1-5, the V gene TRBV27; a weak D match, TRBD1 (5 bases). V was trimmed by 0 bases and J by 1 base, leaving 7 bases between them. Germline CDR1 MNHEY, CDR2 SMNVEV (reference sequence). This CDR3 has 15 residues.